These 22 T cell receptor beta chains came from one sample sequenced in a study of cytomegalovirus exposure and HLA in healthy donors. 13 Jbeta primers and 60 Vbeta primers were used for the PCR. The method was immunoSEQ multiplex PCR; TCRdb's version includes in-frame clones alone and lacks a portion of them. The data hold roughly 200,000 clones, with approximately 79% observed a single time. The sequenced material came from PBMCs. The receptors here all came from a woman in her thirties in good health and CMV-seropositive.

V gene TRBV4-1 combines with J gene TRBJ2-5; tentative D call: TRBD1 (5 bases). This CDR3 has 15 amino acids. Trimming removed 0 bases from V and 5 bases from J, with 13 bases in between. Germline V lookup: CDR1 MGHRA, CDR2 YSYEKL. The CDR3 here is CASSQEGRGGETQYF. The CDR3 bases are TGCGCCAGCAGCCAAGAGGGAAGGGGTGGTGAGACCCAGTACTTC.

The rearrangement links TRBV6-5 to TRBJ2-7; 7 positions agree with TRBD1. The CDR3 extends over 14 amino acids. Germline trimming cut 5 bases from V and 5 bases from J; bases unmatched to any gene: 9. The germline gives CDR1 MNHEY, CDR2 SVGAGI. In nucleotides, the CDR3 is TGTGCCAGCAGTAAAAACAGGGGTCGTAACGAGCAGTACTTC. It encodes CASSKNRGRNEQYF.

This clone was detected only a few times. The CDR3 DNA reads TGTGCCAGCGCGACAGATAGCAATCAGCCCCAGCATTTT. Its protein product is CASATDSNQPQHF. The V gene is TRBV6-4, the J gene TRBJ1-5, with D perhaps matching TRBD1 (5 bases). V shed 8 bases and J shed 0 bases, with 8 bases lying between them. The length of the CDR3 is 13 residues. Germline V gene data show CDR1 as MRHNA and CDR2 as SNTAGT.

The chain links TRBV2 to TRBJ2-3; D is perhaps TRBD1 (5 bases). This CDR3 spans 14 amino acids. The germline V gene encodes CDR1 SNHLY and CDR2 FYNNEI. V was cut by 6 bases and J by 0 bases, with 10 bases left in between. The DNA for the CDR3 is TGTGCCAGCAGACAAGACAGAAGCACAGATACGCAGTATTTT. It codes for CASRQDRSTDTQYF.

CDR3 in amino acids: CASSAGTSGGPTYEQYF. CDR3 bases: TGTGCCAGCAGCGCCGGGACTAGCGGGGGACCGACCTACGAGCAGTACTTC. This chain links TRBV9 with TRBJ2-7; TRBD2 matches at 14 bases. The germline V gene encodes CDR1 SGDLS and CDR2 YYNGEE. V shed 3 bases and J 2 bases; nucleotides not matched to a gene: 7. CDR3 length: 17 residues.

The CDR3 coding sequence is TGTGCCAGCAGCTTGACAGGACCCATCTCCTACGAGCAGTACTTC. Translating it yields CASSLTGPISYEQYF. V usage is TRBV5-8 and J usage is TRBJ2-7, with D perhaps TRBD1 (5 bases). Trimming cost V 1 base and J 0 bases, with 11 bases left between them. Germline V gene sequence: CDR1 SGHTS, CDR2 YDEGEE. The CDR3 has 15 residues.

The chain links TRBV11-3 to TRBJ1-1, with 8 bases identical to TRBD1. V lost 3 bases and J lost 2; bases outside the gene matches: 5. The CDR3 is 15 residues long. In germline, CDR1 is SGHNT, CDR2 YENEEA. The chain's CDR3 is CASSFAGQGNTEAFF. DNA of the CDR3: TGTGCCAGCAGCTTTGCTGGACAGGGCAACACTGAAGCTTTCTTT.

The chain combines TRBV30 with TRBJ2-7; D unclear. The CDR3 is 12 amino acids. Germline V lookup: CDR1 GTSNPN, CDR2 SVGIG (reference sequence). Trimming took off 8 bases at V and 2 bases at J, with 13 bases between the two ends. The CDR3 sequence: CAGTILPYEQYF. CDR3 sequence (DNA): TGTGCCGGTACAATCCTTCCCTACGAGCAGTACTTC.

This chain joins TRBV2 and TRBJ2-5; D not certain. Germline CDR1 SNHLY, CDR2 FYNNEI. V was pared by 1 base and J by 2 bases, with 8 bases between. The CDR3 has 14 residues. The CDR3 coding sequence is TGTGCCAGCAGTGAAGAAGCCATGCAAGAGACCCAGTACTTC. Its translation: CASSEEAMQETQYF.

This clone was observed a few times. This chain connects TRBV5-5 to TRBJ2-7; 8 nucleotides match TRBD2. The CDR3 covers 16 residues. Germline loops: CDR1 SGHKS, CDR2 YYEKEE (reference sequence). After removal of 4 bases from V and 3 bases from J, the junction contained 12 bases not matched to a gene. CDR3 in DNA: TGTGCCAGCAGCCGTACTAGCGGAGCAATAAACTACGAGCAGTACTTC. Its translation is CASSRTSGAINYEQYF.

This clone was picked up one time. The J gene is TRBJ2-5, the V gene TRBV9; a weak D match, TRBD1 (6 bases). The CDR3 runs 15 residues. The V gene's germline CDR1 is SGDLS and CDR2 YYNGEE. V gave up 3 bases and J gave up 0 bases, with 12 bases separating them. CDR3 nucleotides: TGTGCCAGCAGCGATGGGGGCCCGTACCAAGAGACCCAGTACTTC. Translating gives CASSDGGPYQETQYF.

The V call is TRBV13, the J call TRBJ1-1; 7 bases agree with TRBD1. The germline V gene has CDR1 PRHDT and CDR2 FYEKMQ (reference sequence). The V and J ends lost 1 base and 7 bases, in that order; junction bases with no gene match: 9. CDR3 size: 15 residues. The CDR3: CASSLETGSWVEAFF. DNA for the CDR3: TGTGCCAGCAGCTTAGAGACAGGGTCATGGGTTGAAGCTTTCTTT.

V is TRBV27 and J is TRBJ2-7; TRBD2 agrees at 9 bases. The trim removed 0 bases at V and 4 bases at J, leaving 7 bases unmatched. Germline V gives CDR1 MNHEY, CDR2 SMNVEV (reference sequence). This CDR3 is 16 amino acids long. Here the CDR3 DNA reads TGTGCCAGCAGTTTATCGGTCTATAGCGGGGGTTACGAGCAGTACTTC. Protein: CASSLSVYSGGYEQYF.

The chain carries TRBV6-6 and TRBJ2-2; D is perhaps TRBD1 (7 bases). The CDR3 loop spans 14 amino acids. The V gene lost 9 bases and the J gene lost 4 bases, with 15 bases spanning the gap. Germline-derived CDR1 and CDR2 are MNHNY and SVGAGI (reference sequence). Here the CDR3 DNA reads TGTGCCAGTAGACAGGGAGGAGGCACCGGGGAGCTGTTTTTT. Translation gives CASRQGGGTGELFF.

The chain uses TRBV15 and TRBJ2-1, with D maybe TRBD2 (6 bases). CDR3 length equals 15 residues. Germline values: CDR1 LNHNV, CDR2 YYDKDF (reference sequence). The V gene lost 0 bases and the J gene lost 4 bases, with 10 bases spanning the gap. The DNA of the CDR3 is TGTGCCACCAGCAGAGATTGGGGGGAGTACAATGAGCAGTTCTTC. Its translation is CATSRDWGEYNEQFF. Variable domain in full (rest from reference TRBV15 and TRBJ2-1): DAMVIQNPRYQVTQFGKPVTLSCSQTLNHNVMYWYQQKSSQAPKLLFHYYDKDFNNEADTPDNFQSRRPNTSFCFLDIRSPGLGDTAMYLCATSRDWGEYNEQFFGPGTRLTVL.

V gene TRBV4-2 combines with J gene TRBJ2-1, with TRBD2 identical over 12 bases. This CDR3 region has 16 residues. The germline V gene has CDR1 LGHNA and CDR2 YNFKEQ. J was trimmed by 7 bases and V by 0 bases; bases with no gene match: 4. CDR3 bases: TGTGCCAGCAGCCAAGATAGTCTAGCGGGGGGGAATGAGCAGTTCTTC. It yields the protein CASSQDSLAGGNEQFF.

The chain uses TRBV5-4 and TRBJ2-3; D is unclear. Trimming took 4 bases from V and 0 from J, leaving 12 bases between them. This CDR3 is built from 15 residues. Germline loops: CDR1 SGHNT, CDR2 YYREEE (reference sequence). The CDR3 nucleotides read TGTGCCAGCAGCGACCCGGCGGCTAGCACAGATACGCAGTATTTT. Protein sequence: CASSDPAASTDTQYF.

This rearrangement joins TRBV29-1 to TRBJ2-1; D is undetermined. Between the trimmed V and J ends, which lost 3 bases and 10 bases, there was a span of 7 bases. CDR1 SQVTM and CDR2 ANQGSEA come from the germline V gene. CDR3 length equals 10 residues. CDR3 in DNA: TGCAGCGTTGACCCGAGAGAGCAGTTCTTC. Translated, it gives CSVDPREQFF.

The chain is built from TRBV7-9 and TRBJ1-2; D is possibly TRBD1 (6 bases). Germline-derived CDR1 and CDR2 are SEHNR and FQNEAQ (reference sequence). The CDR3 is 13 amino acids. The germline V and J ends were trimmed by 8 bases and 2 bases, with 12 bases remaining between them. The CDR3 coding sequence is TGTGCCAGCTCTCAGGGGTCCAACTATGGCTACACCTTC. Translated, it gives CASSQGSNYGYTF.

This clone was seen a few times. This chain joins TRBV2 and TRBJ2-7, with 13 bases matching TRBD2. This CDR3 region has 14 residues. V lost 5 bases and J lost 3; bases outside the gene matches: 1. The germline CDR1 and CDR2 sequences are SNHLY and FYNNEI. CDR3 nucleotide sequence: TGTGCCAGCAGTCGGACTAGCGGGAGCTACGAGCAGTACTTC. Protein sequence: CASSRTSGSYEQYF.

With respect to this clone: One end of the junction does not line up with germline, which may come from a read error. Here the CDR3 reads CASSSLAGLQETQYF. The DNA for the CDR3 is TGTGCCAGTAGCTCCTTAGCGGGACTACAAGAGACCCAGTACTTC. This rearrangement joins TRBV11-3 to TRBJ2-5; 8 bases line up with TRBD2. The CDR3 is 15 residues long. The V gene's germline CDR1 is SGHNT and CDR2 YENEEA.

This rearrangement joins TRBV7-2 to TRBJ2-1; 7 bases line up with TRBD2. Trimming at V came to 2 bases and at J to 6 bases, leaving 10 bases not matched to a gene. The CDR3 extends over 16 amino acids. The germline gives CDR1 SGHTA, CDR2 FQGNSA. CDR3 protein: CASSLSVTSFPNEQFF. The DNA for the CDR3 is TGTGCCAGCAGCTTATCAGTGACTAGCTTCCCCAATGAGCAGTTCTTC.